This T cell receptor (beta chain) originates from a study of OX40 agonist ivuxolimab in advanced cancers. Assay: immunoSEQ multiplex PCR; the TCRdb copy retains only in-frame clones and omits some. The profile shows some 72,000 clones, about 90% of them singletons. With regard to this clone: Its antigen is not identified.

The junction had 6 bases not matched to a gene; V was cut back by 3 bases and J by 0 bases. The CDR3 consists of 16 residues. Germline-derived CDR1 and CDR2 are LNHDA and SQIVND (reference sequence). Overall study findings and caveats: The investigators did not determine what antigen specificity the expanded peripheral T cells had.

Source: CD4+ or CD8+ T cells sorted from blood, taken in a trial of the OX40 agonist ivuxolimab. The clonotype originates from an adult with an advanced solid tumor such as melanoma, head and neck, liver or kidney cancer. The rearrangement links TRBV19 to TRBJ1-1, with 8 bases identical to TRBD1. The DNA for the CDR3 is TGTGCCAGTAGTATTCACTGGACAGGGTTGAACACTGAAGCTTTCTTT. Residues: CASSIHWTGLNTEAFF.